Shown below are 23 T cell receptor beta chains from a single sample sequenced in a study of T cell responses to AZD1222 COVID-19 vaccine. Data came from immunoSEQ multiplex PCR; TCRdb stores just in-frame clones and leaves some out. Of roughly 200,000 clones detected, approximately 91% appear once; the ten largest clones hold over 1.5%. This specimen consisted of peripheral blood, obtained 28 days after the second AZD1222 dose. The receptor set was obtained from an adult who received the AZD1222 COVID-19 vaccine.

This clone is a singleton in its sample. V and J are TRBV18 and TRBJ1-5; no reliable D call. The CDR3 spans 12 residues. Trimming pared 3 bases from V and 10 bases from J, leaving 10 bases between. Germline-derived CDR1 and CDR2 are KGHSH and LQKENI. DNA for the CDR3: TGTGCCAGCTCACCCGACCGTAATCCCCAGCATTTT. This encodes CASSPDRNPQHF.

In this sample, this clone turned up once. The V gene is TRBV27, the J gene TRBJ2-1, with 11 positions matching TRBD2. Germline V lookup: CDR1 MNHEY, CDR2 SMNVEV (reference sequence). This CDR3 is 15 amino acids long. V lost 5 bases and J lost 5; bases outside the gene matches: 5. CDR3 DNA: TGTGCCAGCAGTAAGGGACTAGCGGTGAACAATGAGCAGTTCTTC. Protein: CASSKGLAVNNEQFF.

The chain has TRBV18 and TRBJ2-7; 8 positions match TRBD1. The CDR3 sequence is 15 residues long. Germline loops: CDR1 KGHSH, CDR2 LQKENI. The J segment lost 5 bases and the V segment lost 3 bases, leaving 9 bases of the junction unmatched. CDR3 amino acids: CASSPSKTGAHEQYF. In nucleotides, the CDR3 is TGTGCCAGCTCACCCTCGAAGACAGGGGCCCACGAGCAGTACTTC.

This clone occurred once. No conserved phenylalanine or tryptophan is present at the end of the CDR3, so a read error is the likely explanation. The DNA is left out, because the CDR3 cannot be placed on it with certainty; the CDR3 is given as TCRdb lists it. The chain combines TRBV30 with TRBJ1-1. CDR1 and CDR2 (germline): GTSNPN, SVGIG (reference sequence). Counting both end residues, the CDR3 totals 11 amino acids. CDR3 residues: CAWGPNGGTRL.

A note on this clone: The same CDR3 can be traced to other DNA sequences in this sample. The chain links TRBV12-3 or TRBV12-4 to TRBJ2-1, with 7 bases identical to TRBD2. The length of the CDR3 is 12 residues. J gave up 9 bases and V 3 bases, and 2 bases lay outside the gene matches. CDR3 DNA: TGTGCCAGCAGTTTTTTAGCGGGTGAGCAGTTCTTC. It yields the protein CASSFLAGEQFF.

Points on this clone: This specimen includes other DNA sequences encoding the same CDR3. The chain recombines TRBV5-1 with TRBJ1-2; D is possibly TRBD1 (5 bases). V lost 0 bases, J lost 2 bases, and 5 bases lay in between. The CDR3 totals 13 residues. The germline CDR1 and CDR2 sequences are SGHRS and YFSETQ. The CDR3: CASSLGQNYGYTF. The CDR3 DNA reads as TGCGCCAGCAGCTTGGGACAGAACTATGGCTACACCTTC.

This rearrangement joins TRBV7-9 to TRBJ2-2; D perhaps matches TRBD2 (6 bases). The CDR3 totals 15 residues. Germline V gene sequence: CDR1 SEHNR, CDR2 FQNEAQ (reference sequence). With 1 base removed from V and 4 bases from J, the gap between germline ends came to 10 bases. CDR3 bases: TGTGCCAGCAGCTTAGTCCGGGAGCTCACCGGGGAGCTGTTTTTT. It translates to CASSLVRELTGELFF.

This chain connects TRBV5-8 to TRBJ2-2; weak D call: TRBD1 (5 bases). CDR3 length equals 15 residues. The germline V gene has CDR1 SGHTS and CDR2 YDEGEE. The germline V and J ends were trimmed by 4 bases and 2 bases, with 12 bases remaining between them. The CDR3 bases are TGTGCCAGCAGCAGGACATCCGGTAACACCGGGGAGCTGTTTTTT. Protein: CASSRTSGNTGELFF.

The rearrangement links TRBV19 to TRBJ2-5; D gene uncertain. This CDR3 comprises 11 residues. V dropped 10 bases and J dropped 4 bases, with 10 bases sitting between them. Germline V CDR1 and CDR2: LNHDA, SQIVND (reference sequence). The CDR3 region is CATGPGETQYF. CDR3 in DNA: TGTGCCACCGGCCCTGGAGAGACCCAGTACTTC.

This clone was seen just once. V and J are TRBV10-3 and TRBJ2-7, with D uncertain. Germline V CDR1 and CDR2: ENHRY, SYGVKD. V was trimmed by 5 bases and J by 0 bases, leaving 8 bases between them. The length of the CDR3 is 13 residues. CDR3 region: CAISLGSSYEQYF. CDR3 bases: TGTGCCATCAGTTTAGGGTCCTCCTACGAGCAGTACTTC.

This chain joins TRBV5-1 and TRBJ2-7; 9 bases agree with TRBD2. The V segment lost 5 bases and the J segment 3 bases; nucleotides outside the gene matches: 12. Germline assignment: CDR1 SGHRS and CDR2 YFSETQ. The CDR3 length is 16 residues. The CDR3 loop is CASSKTSSGTIYEQYF. The DNA of the CDR3 is TGCGCCAGCAGTAAAACTTCTAGCGGGACGATCTACGAGCAGTACTTC. Together with reference TRBV5-1 and TRBJ2-7, the CDR3 gives the full variable domain: KAGVTQTPRYLIKTRGQQVTLSCSPISGHRSVSWYQQTPGQGLQFLFEYFSETQRNKGNFPGRFSGRQFSNSRSEMNVSTLELGDSALYLCASSKTSSGTIYEQYFGPGTRLTVT.

The rearrangement uses TRBV21-1 and TRBJ2-1; the table calls TRBD1, which could not be checked here. TRBV21-1 is a listed pseudogene. The CDR3 is 15 residues long. The CDR3 DNA sequence: TGTGCCAGCAGCGCCCGGGACAGGGTTAATAATGAGCAGTTCTTC. Encoded protein: CASSARDRVNNEQFF.

The chain combines TRBV2 with TRBJ2-1; D not certain. The germline V gene encodes CDR1 SNHLY and CDR2 FYNNEI. The ends were cut back, 7 bases at V and 15 bases at J, with 19 bases in the middle. This CDR3 has 12 residues. For the CDR3, the DNA is TGTGCCAGCATGGGCAGCCTCCCTCTTGGGTTCTTC. This codes for CASMGSLPLGFF.

The genes are TRBV27 and TRBJ1-6; maybe TRBD1 (6 bases). The germline V and J ends were trimmed by 6 bases and 7 bases, with 19 bases remaining between them. The germline V gene has CDR1 MNHEY and CDR2 SMNVEV (reference sequence). The CDR3 is 16 residues long. The CDR3 is CASRGGLTGWNSPLHF. The CDR3 DNA is TGTGCCAGCAGGGGGGGGCTTACAGGGTGGAATTCACCCCTCCACTTT.

DNA of the CDR3: TGCGCCAGCAGCCTTCGAGGGACAGGGAACTGGGACACCATATATTTT. This sequence encodes CASSLRGTGNWDTIYF. This chain connects TRBV4-1 to TRBJ1-3, with 9 bases aligning to TRBD1. Germline loops: CDR1 MGHRA, CDR2 YSYEKL. CDR3 size: 16 residues. After removal of 4 bases from V and 8 bases from J, the junction contained 12 bases not matched to a gene.

The chain carries TRBV5-5 and TRBJ1-4; perhaps TRBD1 as D (5 bases). The CDR3 is 18 residues long. Trimming took off 4 bases at V and 0 bases at J, with 19 bases between the two ends. Per the germline V gene, CDR1 is SGHKS and CDR2 is YYEKEE (reference sequence). The CDR3 here is CASSPRRQTAATNEKLFF. In DNA form, the CDR3 reads TGTGCCAGCAGCCCACGTCGACAGACAGCTGCAACTAATGAAAAACTGTTTTTT.

V usage is TRBV18 and J usage is TRBJ2-7, with 9 positions matching TRBD1. The CDR3 length is 15 residues. Germline V gene sequence: CDR1 KGHSH, CDR2 LQKENI. The ends lost 3 bases at V and 3 bases at J; junction bases unmatched: 6. CDR3 in DNA: TGTGCCAGCTCACCGAGACAGGGGGAAGTCTACGAGCAGTACTTC. It codes for CASSPRQGEVYEQYF.

V and J are TRBV9 and TRBJ1-2, with D possibly matching TRBD1 (6 bases). Germline V gene sequence: CDR1 SGDLS, CDR2 YYNGEE. The V end was cut by 5 bases, the J end by 4 bases, with 15 bases between. The CDR3 is made up of 14 amino acids. The CDR3 DNA reads as TGTGCCAGCAGGATAGACAGGTCGTCCTATGGCTACACCTTC. Encoded protein: CASRIDRSSYGYTF. The entire variable domain, with the rest obtained from reference TRBV9 and TRBJ1-2, is as follows: DSGVTQTPKHLITATGQRVTLRCSPRSGDLSVYWYQQSLDQGLQFLIQYYNGEERAKGNILERFSAQQFPDLHSELNLSSLELGDSALYFCASRIDRSSYGYTFGSGTRLTVV.

The chain joins TRBV30 to TRBJ2-1; D not resolved. Germline CDR1 and CDR2: GTSNPN and SVGIG (reference sequence). This CDR3 region has 10 residues. The CDR3: CALDAAEQFF. CDR3 in DNA: TGTGCATTGGACGCAGCTGAGCAGTTCTTC.

The rearrangement joins TRBV11-2 to TRBJ2-7; 11 bases are a match to TRBD1. The CDR3 extends over 15 amino acids. Trimming removed 4 bases from V and 6 bases from J; junction bases left unmatched: 8. The V gene's germline CDR1 is SGHAT and CDR2 FQNNGV. CDR3 region: CASSSSPGTGGEQYF. The CDR3 DNA is TGTGCCAGCAGCTCAAGTCCCGGGACAGGGGGCGAGCAGTACTTC.

This clone occurred once. The chain combines TRBV6-2 or TRBV6-3 with TRBJ2-7; 7 bases are a match to TRBD1. Trimming cost V 6 bases and J 0 bases; bases outside gene matches: 8. This CDR3 has 15 amino acids. CDR1 MNHEY and CDR2 SVGEGT come from the germline V gene. CDR3 residues: CASSLGQSRSYEQYF. In DNA, the CDR3 is TGTGCCAGCAGCCTGGGACAGTCCCGCTCCTACGAGCAGTACTTC.

This rearrangement joins TRBV6-6 to TRBJ1-5; D might be TRBD1 (6 bases). CDR1 is MNHNY, CDR2 SVGAGI, per germline (reference sequence). This CDR3 has 15 residues. The V end was cut by 2 bases, the J end by 1 base, with 9 bases between. The CDR3 nucleotides read TGTGCCAGCAGTTACATAGGGGGAAGCAATCAGCCCCAGCATTTT. Its translation is CASSYIGGSNQPQHF.

This clone was recorded once. A junction end diverges from the germline sequence, so it may reflect a read error. The chain links TRBV7-7 to TRBJ2-3, with a weak D call TRBD1 (5 bases). The length of the CDR3 is 15 residues. The germline V gene encodes CDR1 SSHAT and CDR2 FNYEAQ (reference sequence). This chain's CDR3 is CASSLASGRADTQYF. CDR3 bases: TGTGCTAGCAGCTTGGCTTCAGGGCGAGCAGATACGCAGTATTTT.